This TCR beta chain was obtained from a study of liver allograft versus peripheral blood T cells. Study details: Recipients' peripheral blood supplied the T cell receptor repertoires against which those in transplanted livers were compared. Notes on the study in general: Intragraft liver T cell receptor repertoires reportedly differed from peripheral blood repertoires.

This clonotype appeared a few times. Its antigen is not known. This CDR3 is built from 15 residues. In germline, CDR1 is ENHRY, CDR2 SYGVKD. The V and J ends lost 5 bases and 5 bases respectively, with 18 bases between them. MiXCR, applied by TCRdb to the reads, yields one record per CDR3 protein. The sample carries some 15,000 distinct CDR3 sequences, 25% to 35% recorded once. The rearrangement links TRBV10-3 to TRBJ1-2; the D gene is possibly TRBD1 (5 bases). The TCR comes from a human patient who had a liver transplant. Some of the T cells may derive from the graft donor. The CDR3 here is CAISLRGRGLYGYTF. As DNA, the CDR3 is TGTGCCATCAGTCTACGGGGCCGTGGACTATATGGCTACACCTTC.